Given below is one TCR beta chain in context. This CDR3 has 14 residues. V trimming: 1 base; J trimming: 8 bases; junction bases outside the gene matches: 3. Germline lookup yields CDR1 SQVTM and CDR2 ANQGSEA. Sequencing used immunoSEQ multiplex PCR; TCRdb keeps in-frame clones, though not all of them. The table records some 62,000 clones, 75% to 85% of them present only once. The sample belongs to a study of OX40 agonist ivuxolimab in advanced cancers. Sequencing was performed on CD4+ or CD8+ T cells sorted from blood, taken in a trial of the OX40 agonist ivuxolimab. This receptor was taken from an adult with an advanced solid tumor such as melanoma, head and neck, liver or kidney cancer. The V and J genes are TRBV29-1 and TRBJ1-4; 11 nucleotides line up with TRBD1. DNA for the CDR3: TGCAGCGTTGAAGTGGGGACAGGGGGGGAAAAACTGTTTTTT. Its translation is CSVEVGTGGEKLFF.